This TCR beta chain was sequenced for a study of T cell responses to AZD1222 COVID-19 vaccine. Unmatched junction bases numbered 10, after V lost 5 bases and J lost 7 bases. Germline V gene sequence: CDR1 SGHRS, CDR2 YFSETQ. The CDR3 length is 14 residues. Generated by immunoSEQ multiplex PCR, the TCRdb table keeps only in-frame clones and is missing some. The sample has 54,000 or so clones, roughly nine tenths seen once; the top ten hold 1.5% to 2.5%. The chain joins TRBV5-1 to TRBJ2-5; 8 bases agree with TRBD1. Specimen: peripheral blood, collected on day 0 of AZD1222 vaccination. The TCR comes from an adult in good health. CDR3 in DNA: TGCGCCAGCAGACTGACAGGGGACTTTGGGACCCAGTACTTC. Amino acid sequence: CASRLTGDFGTQYF.